This T cell receptor beta chain stems from a study of beta chain features in type 1 diabetes. Study-wide findings and caveats: Insertions at VDJ junctions were less frequent in type 1 diabetes patients. These patients also deleted more nucleotides at the same junctions. A greater similarity of naive, central memory and Treg TCRB repertoires was seen among patients than among healthy donors. Moderately but significantly shorter TCRB CDR3s were found in Type 1 diabetes patients in all four CD4+ subsets.

Worth noting for this clone: Its matching antigen is unknown. The sample has other DNA sequences that encode this CDR3 too.

Of the isolated RNA, all was reverse transcribed, and so the sequenced material was expressed TCRB transcripts. TCRdb's copy holds only in-frame clones and misses some; the assay was immunoSEQ multiplex PCR. The repertoire holds approximately 260,000 clones, around 20% seen once, with more than 0.025% in the top ten. The CDR3 totals 14 residues. Trimming removed 1 base at V and 2 bases at J, with 8 bases between. The V gene's germline CDR1 is SGHTA and CDR2 FQGNSA. The specimen was naive CD4+ T cells from blood. This sequence was found in a woman between 35 and 50 years old with type 1 diabetes. The chain carries TRBV7-2 and TRBJ2-5; D possibly corresponds to TRBD2 (5 bases). The CDR3 loop reads CASSLGSGQETQYF. CDR3 in DNA: TGTGCCAGCAGCTTAGGGAGCGGTCAAGAGACCCAGTACTTC. The full variable domain, completed using reference TRBV7-2 and TRBJ2-5, is GAGVSQSPSNKVTEKGKDVELRCDPISGHTALYWYRQSLGQGLEFLIYFQGNSAPDKSGLPSDRFSAERTGGSVSTLTIQRTQQEDSAVYLCASSLGSGQETQYFGPGTRLLVL.